Reported below is one T cell receptor (beta chain). Its antigen is not identified. This entry comes from a study of cytomegalovirus exposure and HLA in healthy donors. About the study: The roughly 120 validation repertoires used the same platform as the 550 to 750 first-cohort repertoires, a later analysis reported. General study points: Researchers counted 150 to 200 TCR beta chains as cytomegalovirus-associated. Accounts indicate the classifier identified cytomegalovirus status with strong specificity and sensitivity.

V lost 4 bases to trimming and J lost 2 bases; unmatched junction nucleotides: 4. The CDR3 is 14 residues long. Germline CDR1 reads SGHVS; CDR2 reads FQNEAQ. Method: immunoSEQ multiplex PCR; TCRdb's copy keeps in-frame clones and lacks some. The repertoire holds about 160,000 clones, with around 92% as singletons. This receptor was obtained from a woman under 30 in good health and CMV-seropositive. This sequence joins TRBV7-8 and TRBJ1-1, with TRBD1 matching 7 bases. The sequenced material came from PBMCs. CDR3 sequence: CASSSTGSNTEAFF. In DNA, the CDR3 is TGTGCCAGCAGCTCGACAGGGAGTAACACTGAAGCTTTCTTT.